Listed below are T cell receptor beta chains from one sample, sequenced in a study of identical twins. In TCRdb, the 5' RACE reads were re-called with MiXCR into one record per CDR3 protein. The table includes 550,000 to 700,000 distinct CDR3 sequences, around 20% detected once. These data were also reused for a study on T cells expressing NK-cell markers.

The material sequenced was PBMCs. All receptors come from a woman aged 18-30 years in good health. Each CDR3 is given with its conserved first and last residue. The order of the fields is clone size, V gene, J gene, D gene, CDR3 protein. The D gene is left open where the match is weak. Size is stated for part of the rows, as once, few or many counts, or as a class when the clone is expanded.

>NA|TRBV30|TRBJ2-1|NA
CAWSVVGEQFF
>few|TRBV20-1|TRBJ1-6|NA
CSAGLTRGNSPLHF
>few|TRBV7-2|TRBJ2-5|NA
CASSLWDQETQYF
>few|TRBV9|TRBJ2-5|NA
CASSVGRAAQETQYF
>NA|TRBV7-2|TRBJ2-1|TRBD1
CASSTGQGALDEQFF
>many|TRBV29-1|TRBJ2-3|NA
CSVGAGPRVPTDTQYF
>NA|TRBV5-4|TRBJ2-4|TRBD2
CASSLFGTSGDIAKNIQYF
>few|TRBV5-6|TRBJ2-4|NA
CASSLGPRAKNIQYF
>few|TRBV15|TRBJ2-5|NA
CATDSSGAGTQYF
>NA|TRBV5-1|TRBJ1-1|NA
CASSSAPPQGGRNTEAFF
>NA|TRBV7-9|TRBJ2-7|TRBD2
CASGGGSLPYEQYF
>NA|TRBV12-3/TRBV12-4|TRBJ1-5|NA
CASSLVHLSNQPQHF
>NA|TRBV15|TRBJ2-3|NA
CATRYRDTQYF
>many|TRBV15|TRBJ2-7|NA
CATSRGTDRSYEQYF
>NA|TRBV21-1|TRBJ2-5|NA
CASSKVQDRGFETQYF
>NA|TRBV7-9|TRBJ2-7|TRBD2
CASSLELAGTYEQYF
>few|TRBV7-9|TRBJ1-1|NA
CASSLALNRITEAFF
>NA|TRBV28|TRBJ2-3|NA
CASRGWSTDTQYF
>few|TRBV25-1|TRBJ2-3|NA
CASSTGKVQYF